These T cell receptor beta chains were read from a single sample in a study of glioma-infiltrating T cells. TCRdb used MiXCR to reprocess the multiplex PCR reads, holding one entry per CDR3 protein. The sample records around 140,000 distinct CDR3 sequences, about two fifths being singletons. The specimen was glioma tissue, nonneoplastic brain tissue, or PBMCs (not recorded which). These TCRs come from a human donor with low-grade glioma or glioblastoma, undergoing nonglioma brain surgery, or in good health (not recorded which). Both conserved end residues are part of each CDR3. The D gene is left open where the match is weak. The listing skips clone size in some rows; elsewhere it reads once, few, many or a size class.

J	V	D	size	DNA	CDR3
TRBJ1-1	TRBV7-8	TRBD1	NA	TGTGCCAGCAGCGTTCGGACAGGGGTGATAACTGAAGCTTTCTTT	CASSVRTGVITEAFF
TRBJ2-5	TRBV6-5	TRBD2	NA	TGTGCCACCAGAAGCCGACTAGCGGGAGATAGGGAGACCCAGTACTTC	CATRSRLAGDRETQYF
TRBJ1-2	TRBV6-1	NA	many	TGTGCCAGCAAACGGGACCGAAACTATGGCTACACCTTC	CASKRDRNYGYTF
TRBJ2-1	TRBV6-1	NA	NA	TGTGCCAGCAGTCCCATCGACAGCTCCTACAATGAGCAGTTCTTC	CASSPIDSSYNEQFF
TRBJ1-2	TRBV20-1	NA	NA	TGCAGTGCCTACGACAGCACCTATGGCTACACCTTC	CSAYDSTYGYTF
TRBJ1-6	TRBV6-1	NA	few	TGTGCCAGCAGTGAAATGGCAAGTTCACCCCTCCACTTT	CASSEMASSPLHF
TRBJ2-3	TRBV3-1	TRBD1	NA	TGTGCCAGCAGCGCGTCCGGGACAGGGACAGATACGCAGTATTTT	CASSASGTGTDTQYF
TRBJ2-7	TRBV7-9	NA	once	TGTGCCAGCAGCTTAGGGGGGCTCCGATCCTACGAGCAGTACTTC	CASSLGGLRSYEQYF
TRBJ2-3	TRBV2	TRBD2	NA	TGTGCCAGCAGTGAAGCGTCGTCTAGCGGGAGGGCCACAGATACGCAGTATTTT	CASSEASSSGRATDTQYF
TRBJ1-2	TRBV4-2	NA	few	TGTGCCAGCAGCTTAGGGACCGGGGGGAACTATGGCTACACCTTC	CASSLGTGGNYGYTF
TRBJ2-7	TRBV6-1	TRBD1	NA	TGTACCAGCTCTTCAGACAGGGGGCTCGCGCAGTACTTC	CTSSSDRGLAQYF
TRBJ2-3	TRBV25-1	NA	NA	TGTGCCAGCAGTGAGTCAGGTCGGGGCACAGATACGCAGTATTTT	CASSESGRGTDTQYF
TRBJ2-3	TRBV5-6	NA	few	TGTGCCAGCAGCCAACTAAACGCAGATACGCAGTATTTT	CASSQLNADTQYF
TRBJ1-4	TRBV10-3	NA	NA	TGTGCCATCAGTGAGTCTAGACAGGCCACGAATGAAAAACTGTTTTTT	CAISESRQATNEKLFF
TRBJ1-2	TRBV27	NA	NA	TGTGCCAGCAGTTCACCCAAGGCAGGGGAGTTTTATGGCTACACCTTC	CASSSPKAGEFYGYTF
TRBJ2-3	TRBV28	TRBD1	NA	TGTGCCAGCAGAGGGACAGGCCGATCCACAGATACGCAGTATTTT	CASRGTGRSTDTQYF
TRBJ1-5	TRBV4-1	NA	NA	TGCGCCAGCAGCCAAGCCATCAGAGGAAATCAGCCCCAGCATTTT	CASSQAIRGNQPQHF
TRBJ2-5	TRBV6-1	NA	NA	TGTGCCAGCAGTCTTTCCGGGGGCCAAGAGACCCAGTACTTC	CASSLSGGQETQYF
TRBJ1-1	TRBV6-4	TRBD1	NA	TGTGCCAGCAGTGCTTCCGCCGGGACAGCTAACACTGAAGCTTTCTTT	CASSASAGTANTEAFF
TRBJ2-7	TRBV6-2/TRBV6-3	NA	few	TGTGCCAGCACCCAAGCCCCAACATTGGTGCAGTACTTC	CASTQAPTLVQYF